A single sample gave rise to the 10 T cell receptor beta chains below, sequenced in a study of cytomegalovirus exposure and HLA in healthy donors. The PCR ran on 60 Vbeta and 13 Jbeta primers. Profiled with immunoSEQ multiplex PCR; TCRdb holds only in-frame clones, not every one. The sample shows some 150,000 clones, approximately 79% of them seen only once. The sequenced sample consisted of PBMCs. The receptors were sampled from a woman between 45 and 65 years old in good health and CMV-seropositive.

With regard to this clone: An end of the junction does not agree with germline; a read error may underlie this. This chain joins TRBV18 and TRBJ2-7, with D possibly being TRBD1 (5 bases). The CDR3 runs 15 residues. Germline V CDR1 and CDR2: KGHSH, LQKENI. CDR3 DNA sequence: TGTGCCAGCTCACCGGGGCCATCGACCTCCAACGAGCAGTACTTC. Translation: CASSPGPSTSNEQYF.

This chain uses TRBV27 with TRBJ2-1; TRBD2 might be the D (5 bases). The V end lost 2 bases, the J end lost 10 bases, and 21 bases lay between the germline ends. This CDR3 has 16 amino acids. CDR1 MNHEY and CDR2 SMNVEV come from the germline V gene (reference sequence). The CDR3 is CASSLERLAGLREQFF. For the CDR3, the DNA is TGTGCCAGCAGTTTAGAAAGGCTAGCCGGCTTAAGGGAGCAGTTCTTC.

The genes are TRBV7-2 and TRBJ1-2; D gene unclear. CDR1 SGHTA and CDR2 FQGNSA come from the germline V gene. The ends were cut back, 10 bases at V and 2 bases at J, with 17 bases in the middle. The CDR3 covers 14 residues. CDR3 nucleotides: TGTGCCACAACACTGGCACTTAGCAACTATGGCTACACCTTC. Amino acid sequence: CATTLALSNYGYTF.

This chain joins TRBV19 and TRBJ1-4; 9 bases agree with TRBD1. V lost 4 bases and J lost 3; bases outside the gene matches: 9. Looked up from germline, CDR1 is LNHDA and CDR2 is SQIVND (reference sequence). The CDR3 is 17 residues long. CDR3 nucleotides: TGTGCCAGTAGTAGGGTCGACAGGGGGTTATCTAATGAAAAACTGTTTTTT. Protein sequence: CASSRVDRGLSNEKLFF. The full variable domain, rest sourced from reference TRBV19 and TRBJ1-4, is DGGITQSPKYLFRKEGQNVTLSCEQNLNHDAMYWYRQDPGQGLRLIYYSQIVNDFQKGDIAEGYSVSREKKESFPLTVTSAQKNPTAFYLCASSRVDRGLSNEKLFFGSGTQLSVL.

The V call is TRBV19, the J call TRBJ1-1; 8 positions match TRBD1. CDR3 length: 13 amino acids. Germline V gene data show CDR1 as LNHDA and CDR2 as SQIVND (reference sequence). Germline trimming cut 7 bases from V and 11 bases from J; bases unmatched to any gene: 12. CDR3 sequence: CASTADRVLMAFF. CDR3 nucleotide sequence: TGTGCCAGTACCGCGGACAGGGTTCTGATGGCTTTCTTT.

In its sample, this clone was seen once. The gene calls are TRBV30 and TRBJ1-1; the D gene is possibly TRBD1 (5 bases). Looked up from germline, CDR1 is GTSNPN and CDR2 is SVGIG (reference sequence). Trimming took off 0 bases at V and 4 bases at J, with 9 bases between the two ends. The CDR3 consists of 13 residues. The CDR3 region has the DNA TGTGCCTGGAGTGTAAGGGGCGGCACTGAAGCTTTCTTT. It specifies CAWSVRGGTEAFF.

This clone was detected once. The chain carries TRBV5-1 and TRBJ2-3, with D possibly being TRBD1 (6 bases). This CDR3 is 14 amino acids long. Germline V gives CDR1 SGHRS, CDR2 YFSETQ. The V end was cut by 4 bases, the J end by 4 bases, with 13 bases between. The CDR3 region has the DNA TGCGCCAGCAGCCTAGGACAGACCTCAGATACGCAGTATTTT. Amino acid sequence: CASSLGQTSDTQYF.

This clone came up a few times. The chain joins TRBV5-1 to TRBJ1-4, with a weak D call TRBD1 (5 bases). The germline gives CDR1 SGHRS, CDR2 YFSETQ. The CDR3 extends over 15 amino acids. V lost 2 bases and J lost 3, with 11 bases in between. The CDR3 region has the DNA TGCGCCAGCAGCTTACTCCCGGGGGCTAATGAAAAACTGTTTTTT. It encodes CASSLLPGANEKLFF.

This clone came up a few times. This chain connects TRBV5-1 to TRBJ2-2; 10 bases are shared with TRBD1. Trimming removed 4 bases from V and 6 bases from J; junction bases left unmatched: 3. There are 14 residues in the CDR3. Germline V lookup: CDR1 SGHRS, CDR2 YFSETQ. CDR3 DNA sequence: TGCGCCAGCAGCCTGACAGGGGGCCCCGGGGAGCTGTTTTTT. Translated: CASSLTGGPGELFF.

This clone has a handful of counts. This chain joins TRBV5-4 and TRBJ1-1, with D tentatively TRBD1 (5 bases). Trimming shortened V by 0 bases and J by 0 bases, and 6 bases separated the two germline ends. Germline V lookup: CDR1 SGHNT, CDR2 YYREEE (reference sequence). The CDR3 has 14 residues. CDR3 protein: CASSLDRLNTEAFF. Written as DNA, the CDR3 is TGTGCCAGCAGCTTGGACAGGTTGAACACTGAAGCTTTCTTT.